This T cell receptor beta chain was observed in a study of cytomegalovirus exposure and HLA in healthy donors (dated by TCRdb to about 2017). Context from the whole study: The 650 to 750 repertoires of the first cohort and the 95 to 150 validation repertoires were produced on the same platform, according to a later analysis. The aim of the study was to test whether cataloging public T cell receptors could identify signatures of past pathogen exposure. In addition to the first cohort of 500 to 850 subjects, a separate validation cohort of 120 different subjects was used. To predict cytomegalovirus infection status, the study combined high-throughput TCR immunosequencing, statistical association of individual TCRs with disease status, and machine learning. General study outcomes and caveats: The study gave a list of under 200 TCR beta chains associated with cytomegalovirus. A few of the identified cytomegalovirus-associated TCR beta chains were confirmed in vitro to be specific for cytomegalovirus antigens. Across donors, most TCR sequences were observed very rarely, whereas some public TCRs were present in many individuals. Of the cluster scores, approximately 95% were above 0 in a later analysis, which found that TCRs clustered in the first cohort also tended to co-occur in the 90 to 150 validation repertoires. The classifier was reported to diagnose cytomegalovirus status with high specificity and sensitivity in both the original cohort and the validation cohort. According to the authors, the approach could potentially be generalized to other disease states and immunological phenotypes. A later analysis lacked HLA typing for the validation cohort, so it scored co-occurrence in that cohort across all 110 or so repertoires.

V is pruned by 3 bases and J by 0 bases, leaving 11 bases of the junction without a gene match. The CDR3 covers 18 residues, taking in both the cysteine and the phenylalanine. Here the CDR3 DNA is all that survives: 54 bases in frame from base 1. CDR1 and CDR2 (SGHTA, FQGNSA) derive from the germline V gene. Library prep was done by the immunoSEQ multiplex PCR assay. Per the source publication's procedure: A statistical classification framework was built to diagnose cytomegalovirus status from the catalog of TCR beta chain sequences. In TCRdb, the immuneACCESS table is reduced to in-frame sequences with V and J assigned. These tables do not hold every clone; where another copy was compared, an unresolved V gene accounts for under half, and the others remain unexplained. The V and J calls and the clone size are those of that table, but D and trimming were determined from the DNA. This sample comprises 110,000 to 150,000 clones, 75% to 90% of them detected only once. The ten biggest clones cover over 9% of the sample.

On this clone itself: This clone's antigen is unknown. No base quality values were provided; no much bigger clone lies one nucleotide off.

Donors formed part of the validation cohort, which comprised some 120 subjects and was distinct from the first cohort of 670 or so subjects. The sample was PBMCs. The source of this sequence is a woman younger than 30 in good health and CMV-seropositive. The sequence links TRBV7-2 to TRBJ2-1, and 7 junction bases match TRBD2. In nucleotides, the sequence is TGTGCCAGCAGCTTGGGGAGGGTGTTTTTAAGCTCCTACAATGAGCAGTTCTTC. Its coded protein is CASSLGRVFLSSYNEQFF.